These T cell receptor beta chains were read from a single sample in a study of T cell repertoires in cytomegalovirus infection. TCRdb reprocessed the reads with MiXCR, giving one entry per CDR3 protein. The profile shows roughly 230,000 distinct CDR3 sequences, approximately 24% of them singletons. The sequencing sample was made of CD8+ T cells from PBMCs. These receptors all stem from a human donor in good health (CMV status not recorded). Some clones in this sample may be carry-over from other donors' samples. CDR3s include the opening cysteine and the closing phenylalanine or tryptophan. Each record gives: V gene, clone size, J gene, D gene, CDR3 protein, CDR3 DNA. A D gene is named only where the DNA matches it firmly. Rows may omit the clone size; those that give it use once, few, many or a size class.

>TRBV7-2|many|TRBJ2-3|-
CASSRLLSTDTQYF
TGTGCCAGCAGCCGACTACTCAGCACAGATACGCAGTATTTT
>TRBV19|-|TRBJ1-5|-
CASSGWDRDQPQHF
TGTGCCAGTAGTGGATGGGACCGAGATCAGCCCCAGCATTTT
>TRBV7-9|-|TRBJ1-5|-
CASSPGDLGAGQPQHF
TGTGCCAGCAGCCCGGGTGATTTGGGGGCCGGGCAGCCCCAGCATTTT
>TRBV6-6|-|TRBJ1-3|-
CASSQGRWRNTIYF
TGTGCCAGCAGCCAGGGGAGATGGAGAAACACCATATATTTT
>TRBV20-1|-|TRBJ1-1|TRBD1
CSAPQGATEAFF
TGCAGTGCACCGCAGGGGGCGACTGAAGCTTTCTTT
>TRBV28|few|TRBJ2-7|-
CASSSPGLPDYEQYF
TGTGCCAGCAGTTCTCCGGGACTCCCAGACTACGAGCAGTACTTC
>TRBV29-1|-|TRBJ2-7|TRBD1
CSARGTGGLYEQYF
TGCAGCGCCAGGGGGACAGGGGGCCTCTACGAGCAGTACTTC
>TRBV14|-|TRBJ1-3|TRBD1
CASSQALGQRYSGNTIYF
TGTGCCAGCAGCCAAGCTTTGGGACAGAGATACTCTGGAAACACCATATATTTT
>TRBV29-1|many|TRBJ1-1|-
CSVLGQMAEAFF
TGCAGCGTCCTCGGACAGATGGCTGAAGCTTTCTTT
>TRBV6-2/TRBV6-3|-|TRBJ1-1|-
CASSYDFWNTEAFF
TGTGCCAGCAGTTACGATTTCTGGAACACTGAAGCTTTCTTT
>TRBV2|-|TRBJ1-5|TRBD1
CASGDQGGPQPQHF
TGTGCCAGCGGTGACCAGGGGGGTCCTCAGCCCCAGCATTTT
>TRBV6-6|-|TRBJ1-5|-
CASTTGGANQPQHF
TGTGCCAGCACCACTGGGGGTGCCAATCAGCCCCAGCATTTT
>TRBV7-2|many|TRBJ2-3|TRBD1
CASSSIDRDGDTQYF
TGTGCCAGCAGCTCAATCGACAGGGATGGAGATACGCAGTATTTT
>TRBV10-3|many|TRBJ2-3|-
CAISGDTDTQYF
TGTGCCATCTCAGGGGACACAGATACGCAGTATTTT
>TRBV7-8|-|TRBJ2-1|TRBD2
CASSLVGRTSQNEQFF
TGTGCCAGCAGCTTAGTAGGAAGGACTAGCCAGAATGAGCAGTTCTTC
>TRBV7-9|many|TRBJ1-5|-
CAIGPDGFNQPQHF
TGTGCCATCGGGCCGGACGGATTCAATCAGCCCCAGCATTTT
>TRBV28|once|TRBJ2-2|-
CASRTDPYAGELFF
TGTGCCAGCCGGACAGACCCGTATGCCGGGGAGCTGTTTTTT